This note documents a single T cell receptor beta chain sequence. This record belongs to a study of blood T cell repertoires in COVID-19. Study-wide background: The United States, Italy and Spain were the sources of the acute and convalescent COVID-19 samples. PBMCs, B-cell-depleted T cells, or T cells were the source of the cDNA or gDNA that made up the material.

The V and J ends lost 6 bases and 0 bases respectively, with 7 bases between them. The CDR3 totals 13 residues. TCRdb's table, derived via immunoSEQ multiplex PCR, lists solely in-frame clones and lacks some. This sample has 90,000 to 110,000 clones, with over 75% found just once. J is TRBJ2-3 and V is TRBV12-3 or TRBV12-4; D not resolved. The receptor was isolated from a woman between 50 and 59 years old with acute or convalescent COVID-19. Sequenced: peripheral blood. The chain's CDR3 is CASRLSSTDTQYF. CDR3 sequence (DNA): TGTGCCAGCAGGCTTAGTAGCACAGATACGCAGTATTTT.